This TCR beta chain comes out of a study of metastatic and nonmetastatic thyroid tumors. On the study more broadly: From malignant and benign thyroid patients, repertoires in blood and in tumor or nodule tissue were compared. Study observations and caveats: Patients with malignant thyroid tumors reportedly had significantly higher TCR beta diversity than those with benign nodules, in blood and tumor.

Each patient came to thyroid surgery without any prior treatment (of any kind). For this clone: The antigen remains unidentified.

Original processing notes: Using the CDR3 differences seen across clinicopathological groups, the authors built a distant-metastasis classifier for papillary thyroid cancer, which was meant to discriminate distant-metastatic patients. TCRdb called clones again from the PCR reads with MiXCR. The V and J calls and clone size are TCRdb's, not the authors'. The repertoire has 40,000 to 55,000 clones, roughly 15% of them found once; the top ten carry 22%. This CDR3 has 14 amino acids. The V gene's germline CDR1 is MNHNS and CDR2 SASEGT. V was trimmed by 1 base and J by 1 base, leaving 7 bases between them.

The source is a female donor with papillary thyroid cancer or a benign thyroid nodule (not recorded which). Some clones in this sample may be carry-over from other donors' samples. The chain joins TRBV6-1 to TRBJ2-5; D possibly corresponds to TRBD1 (6 bases). Sequenced sample: blood. CDR3 DNA: TGTGCCAGCAGTGAAGACAGGGTCCAAGAGACCCAGTACTTC. Residues: CASSEDRVQETQYF.